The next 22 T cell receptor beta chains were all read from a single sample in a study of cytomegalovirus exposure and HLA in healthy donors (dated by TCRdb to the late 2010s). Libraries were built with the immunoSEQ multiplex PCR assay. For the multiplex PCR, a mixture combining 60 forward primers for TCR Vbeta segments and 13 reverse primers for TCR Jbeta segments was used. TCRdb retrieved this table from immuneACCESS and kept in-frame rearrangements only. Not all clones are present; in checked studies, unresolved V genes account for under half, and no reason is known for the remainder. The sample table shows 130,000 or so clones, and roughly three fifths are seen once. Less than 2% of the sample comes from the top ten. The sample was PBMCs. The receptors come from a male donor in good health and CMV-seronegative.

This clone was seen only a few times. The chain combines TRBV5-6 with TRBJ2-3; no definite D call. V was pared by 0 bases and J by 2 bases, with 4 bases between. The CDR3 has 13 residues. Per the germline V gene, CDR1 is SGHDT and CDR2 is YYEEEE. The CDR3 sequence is CASSLAVTDTQYF. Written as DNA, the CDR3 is TGTGCCAGCAGCTTGGCTGTCACAGATACGCAGTATTTT.

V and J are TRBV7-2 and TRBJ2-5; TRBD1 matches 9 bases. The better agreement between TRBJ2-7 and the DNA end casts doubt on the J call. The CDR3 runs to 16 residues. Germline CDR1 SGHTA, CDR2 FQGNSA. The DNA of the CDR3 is TGTGCCAGCAGCCCTTGGGGACAGGGATCTCTCTACGAGCAGTACTTC. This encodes CASSPWGQGSLYEQYF.

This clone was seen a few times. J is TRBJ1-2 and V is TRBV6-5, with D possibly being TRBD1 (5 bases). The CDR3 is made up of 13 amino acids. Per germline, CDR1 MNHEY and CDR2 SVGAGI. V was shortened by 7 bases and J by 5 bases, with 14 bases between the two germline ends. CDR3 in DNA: TGTGCCAGCACCCAGGGATTCGGGTATGGCTACACCTTC. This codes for CASTQGFGYGYTF.

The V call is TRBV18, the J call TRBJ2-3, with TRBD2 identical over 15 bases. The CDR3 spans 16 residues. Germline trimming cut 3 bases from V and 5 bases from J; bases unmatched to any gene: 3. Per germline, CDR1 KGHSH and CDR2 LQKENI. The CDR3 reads CASSPGTSGGIDTQYF. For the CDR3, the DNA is TGTGCCAGCTCACCCGGGACTAGCGGGGGGATAGATACGCAGTATTTT.

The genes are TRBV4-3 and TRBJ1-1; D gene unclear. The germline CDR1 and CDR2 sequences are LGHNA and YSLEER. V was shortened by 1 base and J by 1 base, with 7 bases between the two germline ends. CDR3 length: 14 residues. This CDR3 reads CASSQGYRNTEAFF. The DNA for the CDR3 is TGCGCCAGCAGCCAAGGGTACAGGAACACTGAAGCTTTCTTT.

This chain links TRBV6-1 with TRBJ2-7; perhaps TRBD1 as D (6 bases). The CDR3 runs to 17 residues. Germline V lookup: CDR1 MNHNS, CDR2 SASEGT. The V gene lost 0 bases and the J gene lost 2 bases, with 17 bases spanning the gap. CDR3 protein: CASSEALQRTATYEQYF. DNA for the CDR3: TGTGCCAGCAGTGAAGCGCTTCAACGGACAGCAACCTACGAGCAGTACTTC.

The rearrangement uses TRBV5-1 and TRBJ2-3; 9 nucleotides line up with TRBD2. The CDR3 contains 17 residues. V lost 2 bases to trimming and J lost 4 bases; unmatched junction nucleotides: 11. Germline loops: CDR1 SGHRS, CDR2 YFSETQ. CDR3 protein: CASSFLRGGLSSDTQYF. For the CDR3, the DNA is TGCGCCAGCAGCTTCTTGCGGGGGGGCCTGTCCTCAGATACGCAGTATTTT.

CDR3 sequence reads: CSGQGNTEAFF. The CDR3 nucleotides read TGCAGCGGACAGGGTAACACTGAAGCTTTCTTT. The chain links TRBV29-1 to TRBJ1-1; TRBD1 agrees at 7 bases. Germline V gene data show CDR1 as SQVTM and CDR2 as ANQGSEA. The CDR3 sequence is 11 residues long. The ends lost 7 bases at V and 2 bases at J; junction bases unmatched: 1.

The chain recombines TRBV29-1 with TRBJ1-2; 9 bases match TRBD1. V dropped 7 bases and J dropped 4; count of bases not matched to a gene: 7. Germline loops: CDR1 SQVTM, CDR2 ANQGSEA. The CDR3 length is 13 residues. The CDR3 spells CSDRQGGVYGYTF. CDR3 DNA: TGCAGCGATCGACAGGGGGGAGTCTATGGCTACACCTTC.

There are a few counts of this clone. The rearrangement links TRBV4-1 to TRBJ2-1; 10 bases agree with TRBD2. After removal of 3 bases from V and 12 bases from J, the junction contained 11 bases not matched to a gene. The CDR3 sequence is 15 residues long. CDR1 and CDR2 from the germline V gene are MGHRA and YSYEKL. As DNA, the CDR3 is TGCGCCAGCAGCCATCCAGGACTAGCGGCCGTAGGGCAGTTCTTC. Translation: CASSHPGLAAVGQFF.

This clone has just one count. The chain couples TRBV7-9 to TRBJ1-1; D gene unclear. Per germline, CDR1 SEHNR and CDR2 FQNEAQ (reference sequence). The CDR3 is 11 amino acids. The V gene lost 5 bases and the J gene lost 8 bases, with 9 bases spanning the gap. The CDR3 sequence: CASSSFREAFF. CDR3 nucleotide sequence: TGTGCCAGCAGCAGTTTCCGGGAAGCTTTCTTT.

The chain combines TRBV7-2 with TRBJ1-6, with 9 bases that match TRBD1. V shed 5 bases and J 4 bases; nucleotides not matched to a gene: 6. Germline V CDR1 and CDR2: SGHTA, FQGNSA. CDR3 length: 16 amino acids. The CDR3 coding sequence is TGTGCCAGCAGCCGAGCGGACAGGGGATATAATTCACCCCTCCACTTT. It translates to CASSRADRGYNSPLHF.

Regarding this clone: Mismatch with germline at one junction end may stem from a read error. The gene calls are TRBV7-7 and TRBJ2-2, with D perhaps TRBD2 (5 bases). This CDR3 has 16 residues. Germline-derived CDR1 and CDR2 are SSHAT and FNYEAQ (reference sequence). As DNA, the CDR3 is TGTGCTAGCAGCTTATCCCCCGGGACGAACACCGGGGAGCTGTTTTTT. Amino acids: CASSLSPGTNTGELFF.

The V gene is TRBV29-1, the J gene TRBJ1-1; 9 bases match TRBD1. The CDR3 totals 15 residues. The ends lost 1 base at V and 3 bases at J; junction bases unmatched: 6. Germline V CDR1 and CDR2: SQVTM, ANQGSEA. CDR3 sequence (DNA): TGCAGCGTTGAAGGGACAGGGGCCGTGGACACTGAAGCTTTCTTT. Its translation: CSVEGTGAVDTEAFF.

CDR3 sequence reads: CAWRTRSGDTDTQYF. DNA of the CDR3: TGTGCCTGGAGGACCCGGAGCGGGGACACAGATACGCAGTATTTT. The V and J genes are TRBV30 and TRBJ2-3, with 7 bases lining up with TRBD2. This CDR3 contains 15 residues. Per germline, CDR1 GTSNPN and CDR2 SVGIG (reference sequence). J gave up 2 bases and V 3 bases, and 8 bases lay outside the gene matches.

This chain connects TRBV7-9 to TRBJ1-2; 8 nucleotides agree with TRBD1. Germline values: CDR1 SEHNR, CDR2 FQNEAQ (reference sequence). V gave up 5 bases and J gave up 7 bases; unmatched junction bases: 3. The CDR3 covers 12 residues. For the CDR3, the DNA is TGTGCCAGCAGCCCCGACAGGGGTGGCTACACCTTC. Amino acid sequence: CASSPDRGGYTF.

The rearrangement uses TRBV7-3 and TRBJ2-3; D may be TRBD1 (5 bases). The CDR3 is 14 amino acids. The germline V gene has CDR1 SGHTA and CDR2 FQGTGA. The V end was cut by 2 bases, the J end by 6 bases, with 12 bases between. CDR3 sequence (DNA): TGTGCCAGCAGCTTAGGGGCCACCTTGGATACGCAGTATTTT. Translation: CASSLGATLDTQYF.

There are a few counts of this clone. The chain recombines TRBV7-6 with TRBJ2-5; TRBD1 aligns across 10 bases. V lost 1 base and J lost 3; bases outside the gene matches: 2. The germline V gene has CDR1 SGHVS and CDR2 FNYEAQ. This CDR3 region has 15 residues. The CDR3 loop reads CASSLVGTGEETQYF. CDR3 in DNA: TGTGCCAGCAGCTTAGTCGGGACAGGGGAAGAGACCCAGTACTTC.

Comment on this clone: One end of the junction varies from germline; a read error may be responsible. The CDR3 region is CASSQDRTNYGYTF. The DNA of the CDR3 is TGCGCCAGCAGCCAAGATAGGACTAACTATGGCTACACCTTT. The chain uses TRBV4-1 and TRBJ1-2; D gene ambiguous. The CDR3 runs to 14 residues. The germline CDR1 and CDR2 sequences are MGHRA and YSYEKL.

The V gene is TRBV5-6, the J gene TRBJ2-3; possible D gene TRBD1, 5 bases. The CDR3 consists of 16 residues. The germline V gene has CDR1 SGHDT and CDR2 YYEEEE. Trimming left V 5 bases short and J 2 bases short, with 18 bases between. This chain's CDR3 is CASRAEARGSTDTQYF. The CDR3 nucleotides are TGTGCCAGCAGGGCCGAGGCTAGGGGCTCCACAGATACGCAGTATTTT.

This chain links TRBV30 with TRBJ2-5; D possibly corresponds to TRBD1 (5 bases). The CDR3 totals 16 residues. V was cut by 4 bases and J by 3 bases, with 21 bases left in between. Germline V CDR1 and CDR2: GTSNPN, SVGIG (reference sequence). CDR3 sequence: CAWTFDDRIPKETQYF. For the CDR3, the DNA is TGTGCCTGGACCTTCGATGACAGAATACCGAAAGAGACCCAGTACTTC.

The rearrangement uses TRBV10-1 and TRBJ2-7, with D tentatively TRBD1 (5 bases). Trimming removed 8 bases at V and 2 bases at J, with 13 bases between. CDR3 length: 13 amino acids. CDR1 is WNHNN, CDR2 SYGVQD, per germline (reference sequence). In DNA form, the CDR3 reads TGCGCCAGCGGGGCCGCAGGGACCTACGAGCAGTACTTC. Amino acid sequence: CASGAAGTYEQYF.